This T cell receptor beta chain was recovered during a study of CD8 T cell repertoires and HIV-1 epitope variants. Study-level information: Each of Twenty-five Gag and Nef epitope peptides stimulated a separate culture. An uncultured baseline aliquot held 1M T cells.

Note on this clone: The antigen remains undetermined.

The study, taken as a whole, reports: Nef KF9 drew four or five clonotypes and HW9 one, without TAALDMSHF responses. Most of the nine antigen-specific clonotypes appeared cross-reactive to autologous or escape variants.

Here immunoSEQ multiplex PCR was the method, and the copy in TCRdb shows in-frame clones only, minus some. In the table there are some 6,000 clones, 67% of which are singletons. This receptor was identified in a male donor with HIV. What was sequenced was cultured CD8+ T cells derived from PBMCs.

CDR3 amino acids: CASRQDTQYF. CDR3 in DNA: TGTGCCAGCAGACAGGATACGCAGTATTTT. This rearrangement joins TRBV2 to TRBJ2-3; D call uncertain. Trimming removed 6 bases at V and 6 bases at J, with 4 bases between. Germline lookup yields CDR1 SNHLY and CDR2 FYNNEI. This CDR3 has 10 residues.